Sequencing of this T cell receptor (beta chain) was carried out in a study of Graves' ophthalmopathy and Graves' hyperthyroidism. Study-level background: Stable hyperthyroidism meant no ophthalmopathy within 18 months of follow-up.

This clonotype showed up many times. Its target is not known. RNA transcripts served as template for amplifying TCR beta CDR3 sequences. First-round RT-PCR relied on HTBI primers, and a second-round multiplex PCR came next. TCRdb reprocessed the multiplex PCR reads via MiXCR and lists one record per CDR3 protein. The sample lists 500,000 to 600,000 distinct CDR3 sequences; less than 45% were seen once. Overall study results and limits: The majority of expanded thyroid clonotypes above 0.001 frequency also occurred in blood. Ophthalmopathy could be told apart from stable hyperthyroidism by a 13-signature model (around 90% sensitivity, approximately 81% specificity).

Patients with other autoimmune diseases, uncontrolled infections, pregnancy or lactation were excluded. Germline loops: CDR1 SGHTA, CDR2 FQGNSA. V was clipped by 3 bases and J by 4 bases; unmatched bases: 2. This CDR3 has 14 residues. This clonotype was obtained from an adult man with Graves' hyperthyroidism. V gene TRBV7-2 combines with J gene TRBJ2-7; 11 bases fit TRBD2. The sequencing input was peripheral blood or thyroid tissue (not recorded which). Here the CDR3 DNA reads TGTGCCAGCAGCTTTACTAGCGGGGGTTACGAGCAGTACTTC. It yields the protein CASSFTSGGYEQYF.